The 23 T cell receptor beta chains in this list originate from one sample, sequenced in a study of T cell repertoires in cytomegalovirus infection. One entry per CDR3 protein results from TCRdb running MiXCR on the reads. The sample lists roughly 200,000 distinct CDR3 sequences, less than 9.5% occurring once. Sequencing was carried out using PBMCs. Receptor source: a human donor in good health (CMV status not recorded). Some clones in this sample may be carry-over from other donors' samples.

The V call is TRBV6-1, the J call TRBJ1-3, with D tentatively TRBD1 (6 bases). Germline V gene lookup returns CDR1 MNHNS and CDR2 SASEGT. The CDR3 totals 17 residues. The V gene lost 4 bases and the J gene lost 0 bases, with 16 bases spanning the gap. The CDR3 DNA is TGTGCCAGCAGTGGATGGACAGATCCTATCTCTGGAAACACCATATATTTT. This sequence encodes CASSGWTDPISGNTIYF.

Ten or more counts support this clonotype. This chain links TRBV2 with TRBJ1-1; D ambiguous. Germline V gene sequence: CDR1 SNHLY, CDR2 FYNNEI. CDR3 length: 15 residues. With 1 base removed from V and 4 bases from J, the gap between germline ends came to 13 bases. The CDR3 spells CASSEDGSSSTEAFF. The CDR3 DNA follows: TGTGCCAGCAGTGAAGACGGGTCTTCTAGCACTGAAGCTTTCTTT.

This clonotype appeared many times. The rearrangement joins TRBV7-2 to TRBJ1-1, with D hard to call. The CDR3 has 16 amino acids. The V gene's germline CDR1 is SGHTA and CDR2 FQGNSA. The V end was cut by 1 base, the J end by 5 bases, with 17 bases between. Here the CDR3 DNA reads TGTGCCAGCAGCTTAGGCCCCGTGAGTCCCTCAACTGAAGCTTTCTTT. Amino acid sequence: CASSLGPVSPSTEAFF. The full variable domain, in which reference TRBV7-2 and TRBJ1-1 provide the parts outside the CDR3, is GAGVSQSPSNKVTEKGKDVELRCDPISGHTALYWYRQSLGQGLEFLIYFQGNSAPDKSGLPSDRFSAERTGGSVSTLTIQRTQQEDSAVYLCASSLGPVSPSTEAFFGQGTRLTVV.

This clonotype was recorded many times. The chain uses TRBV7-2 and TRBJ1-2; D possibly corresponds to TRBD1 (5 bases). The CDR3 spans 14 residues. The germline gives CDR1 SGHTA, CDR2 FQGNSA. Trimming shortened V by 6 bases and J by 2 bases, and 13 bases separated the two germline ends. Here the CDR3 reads CASSSAGGNYGYTF. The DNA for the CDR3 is TGTGCCAGCAGTTCAGCCGGGGGGAACTATGGCTACACCTTC.

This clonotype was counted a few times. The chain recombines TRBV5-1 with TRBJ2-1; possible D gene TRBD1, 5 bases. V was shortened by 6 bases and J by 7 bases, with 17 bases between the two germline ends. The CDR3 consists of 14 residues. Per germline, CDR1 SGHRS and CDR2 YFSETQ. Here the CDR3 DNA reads TGCGCCAGCATGTGGCAGGGCGTGGGTAATGAGCAGTTCTTC. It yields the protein CASMWQGVGNEQFF.

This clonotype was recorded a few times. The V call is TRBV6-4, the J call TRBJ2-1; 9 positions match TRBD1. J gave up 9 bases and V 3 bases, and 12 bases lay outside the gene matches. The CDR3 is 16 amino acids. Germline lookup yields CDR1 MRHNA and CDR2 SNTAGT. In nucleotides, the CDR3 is TGTGCCAGCAGTGATTCGCCGGGACAGGGTATCGTTGAGCAGTTCTTC. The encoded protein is CASSDSPGQGIVEQFF.

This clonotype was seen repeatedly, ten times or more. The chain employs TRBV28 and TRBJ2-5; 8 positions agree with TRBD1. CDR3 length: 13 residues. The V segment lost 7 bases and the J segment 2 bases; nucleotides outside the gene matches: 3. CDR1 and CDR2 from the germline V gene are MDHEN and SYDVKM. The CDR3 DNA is TGTGCCAGCATAGGGACAGGTCAAGAGACCCAGTACTTC. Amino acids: CASIGTGQETQYF.

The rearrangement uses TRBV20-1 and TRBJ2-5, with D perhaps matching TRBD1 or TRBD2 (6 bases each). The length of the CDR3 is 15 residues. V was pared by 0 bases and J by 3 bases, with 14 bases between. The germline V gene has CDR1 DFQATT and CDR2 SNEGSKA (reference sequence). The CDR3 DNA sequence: TGCAGTGCTAGAGATTGGGGGCGCGGGGAAGAGACCCAGTACTTC. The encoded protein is CSARDWGRGEETQYF.

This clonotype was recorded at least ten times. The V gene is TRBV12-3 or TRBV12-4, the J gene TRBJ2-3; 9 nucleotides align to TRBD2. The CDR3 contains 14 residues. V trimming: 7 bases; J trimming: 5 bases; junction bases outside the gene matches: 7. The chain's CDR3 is CASTLAGRQDTQYF. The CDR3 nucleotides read TGTGCCAGCACCCTAGCGGGGCGTCAAGATACGCAGTATTTT.

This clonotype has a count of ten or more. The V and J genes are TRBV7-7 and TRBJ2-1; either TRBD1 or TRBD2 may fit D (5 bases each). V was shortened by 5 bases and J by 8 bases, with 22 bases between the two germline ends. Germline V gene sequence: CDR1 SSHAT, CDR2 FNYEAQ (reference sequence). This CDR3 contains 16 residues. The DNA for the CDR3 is TGTGCCAGCAGCCACGGGGACGGACCCCCGTGGGATGAGCAGTTCTTC. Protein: CASSHGDGPPWDEQFF.

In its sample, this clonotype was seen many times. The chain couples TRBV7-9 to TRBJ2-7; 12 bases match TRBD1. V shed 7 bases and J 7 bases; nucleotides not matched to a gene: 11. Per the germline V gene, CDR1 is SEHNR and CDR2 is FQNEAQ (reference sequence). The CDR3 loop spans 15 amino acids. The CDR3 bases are TGTGCCAGCACCCCGCGGGGACAGGGGGCCGTAGAGCAGTACTTC. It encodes CASTPRGQGAVEQYF.

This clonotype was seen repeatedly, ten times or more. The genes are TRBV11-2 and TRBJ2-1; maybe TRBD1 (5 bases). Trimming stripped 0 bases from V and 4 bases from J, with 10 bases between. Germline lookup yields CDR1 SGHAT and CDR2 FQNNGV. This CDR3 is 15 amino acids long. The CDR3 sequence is CASSLEGAGYNEQFF. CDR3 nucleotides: TGTGCCAGCAGCTTAGAAGGGGCAGGGTACAATGAGCAGTTCTTC.

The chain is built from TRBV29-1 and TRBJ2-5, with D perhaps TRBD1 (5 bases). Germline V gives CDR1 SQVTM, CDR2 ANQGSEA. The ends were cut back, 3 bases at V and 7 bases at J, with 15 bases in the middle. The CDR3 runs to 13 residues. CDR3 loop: CSVETAKGVTQYF. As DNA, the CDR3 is TGCAGCGTTGAGACAGCTAAAGGAGTGACCCAGTACTTC.

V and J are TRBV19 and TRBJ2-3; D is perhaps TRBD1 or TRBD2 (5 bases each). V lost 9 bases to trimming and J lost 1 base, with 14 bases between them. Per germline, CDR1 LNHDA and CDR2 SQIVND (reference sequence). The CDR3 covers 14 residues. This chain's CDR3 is CASGAAGRTDTQYF. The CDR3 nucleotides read TGTGCCAGCGGGGCGGCTGGCCGCACAGATACGCAGTATTTT.

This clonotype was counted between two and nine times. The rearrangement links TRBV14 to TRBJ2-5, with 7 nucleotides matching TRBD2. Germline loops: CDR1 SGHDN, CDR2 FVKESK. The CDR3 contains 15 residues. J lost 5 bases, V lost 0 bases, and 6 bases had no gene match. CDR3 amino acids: CASSQDQGREETQYF. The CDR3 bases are TGTGCCAGCAGCCAAGATCAAGGGCGGGAGGAGACCCAGTACTTC.

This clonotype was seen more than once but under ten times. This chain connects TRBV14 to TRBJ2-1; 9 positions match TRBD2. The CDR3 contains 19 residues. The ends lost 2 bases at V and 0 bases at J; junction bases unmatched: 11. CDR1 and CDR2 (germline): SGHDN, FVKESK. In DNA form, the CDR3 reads TGTGCCAGCAGCCAATCAATAACTAGCGGGCGTAGCTCCTACAATGAGCAGTTCTTC. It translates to CASSQSITSGRSSYNEQFF.

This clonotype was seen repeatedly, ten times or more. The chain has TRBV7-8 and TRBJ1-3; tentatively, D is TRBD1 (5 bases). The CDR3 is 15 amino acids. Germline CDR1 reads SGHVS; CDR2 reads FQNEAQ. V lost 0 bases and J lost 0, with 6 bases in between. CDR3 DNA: TGTGCCAGCAGCTTAGCGGGGGTCTCTGGAAACACCATATATTTT. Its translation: CASSLAGVSGNTIYF.

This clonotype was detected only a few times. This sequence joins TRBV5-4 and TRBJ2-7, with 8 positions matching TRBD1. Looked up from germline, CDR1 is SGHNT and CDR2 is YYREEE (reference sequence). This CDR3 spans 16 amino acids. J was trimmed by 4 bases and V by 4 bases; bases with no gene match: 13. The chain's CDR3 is CASSQGPRGLVYEQYF. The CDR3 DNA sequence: TGTGCCAGCAGCCAAGGCCCCAGGGGGCTTGTGTACGAGCAGTACTTC.

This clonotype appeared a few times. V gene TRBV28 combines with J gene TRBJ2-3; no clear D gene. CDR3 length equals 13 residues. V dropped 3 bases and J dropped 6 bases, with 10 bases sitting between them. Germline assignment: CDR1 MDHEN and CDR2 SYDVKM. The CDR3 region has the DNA TGTGCCAGCAGTTTTAGGCCGGACGATACGCAGTATTTT. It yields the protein CASSFRPDDTQYF.

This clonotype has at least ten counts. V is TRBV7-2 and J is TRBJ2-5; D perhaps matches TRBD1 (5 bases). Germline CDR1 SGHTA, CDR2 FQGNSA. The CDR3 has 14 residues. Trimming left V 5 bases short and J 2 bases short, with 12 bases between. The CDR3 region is CASSKRQLQETQYF. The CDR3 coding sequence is TGTGCCAGCAGCAAACGACAGTTACAAGAGACCCAGTACTTC.

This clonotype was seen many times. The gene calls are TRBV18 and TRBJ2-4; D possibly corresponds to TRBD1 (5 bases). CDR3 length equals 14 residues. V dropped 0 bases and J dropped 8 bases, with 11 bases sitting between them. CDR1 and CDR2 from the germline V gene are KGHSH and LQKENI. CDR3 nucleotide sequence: TGTGCCAGCTCACCACCGTCCAGGGTAGACATTCAGTACTTC. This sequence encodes CASSPPSRVDIQYF.

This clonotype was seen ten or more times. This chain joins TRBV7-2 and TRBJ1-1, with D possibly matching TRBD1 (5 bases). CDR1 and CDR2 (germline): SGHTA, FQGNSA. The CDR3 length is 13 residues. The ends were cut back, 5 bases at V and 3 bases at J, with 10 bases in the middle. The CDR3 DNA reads TGTGCCAGCAGCCCCCCAGGGTACACTGAAGCTTTCTTT. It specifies CASSPPGYTEAFF.

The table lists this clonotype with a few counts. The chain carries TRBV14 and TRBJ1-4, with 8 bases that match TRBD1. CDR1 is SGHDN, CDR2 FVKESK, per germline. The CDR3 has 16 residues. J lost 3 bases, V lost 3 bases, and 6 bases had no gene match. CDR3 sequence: CASSQRQGFANEKLFF. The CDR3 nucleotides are TGTGCCAGCAGCCAGCGACAGGGGTTTGCTAATGAAAAACTGTTTTTT.